The following is a T cell receptor (beta chain) sequence with its context. These data belong to a study of blood T cell repertoires in COVID-19. Across the whole study: Samples representing acute and convalescent COVID-19 were sourced from the United States, Italy and Spain. PBMCs, B-cell-depleted T cells, or T cells provided the cDNA or gDNA that made up the material.

The V end was cut by 0 bases, the J end by 3 bases, with 10 bases between. The CDR3 contains 15 residues. The germline V gene has CDR1 SGHRS and CDR2 YFSETQ. In the original analysis: It was from reference gene primer amplification that nucleated cell counts were estimated. Repertoires were generated with immunoSEQ multiplex PCR, while TCRdb's copy carries only in-frame clones and drops some. V, J and clone size reflect that table, while D and trimming were determined from the DNA. The repertoire holds more than 300,000 clones, more than 70% seen once, with around 1.2% in the top ten. This TCR was sampled from a woman aged 45 to 65 with acute or convalescent COVID-19. The chain uses TRBV5-1 and TRBJ1-3; weak D call: TRBD1 (5 bases). The sample taken for sequencing was peripheral blood. CDR3 sequence (DNA): TGCGCCAGCAGCTTGGTGGCAGGGCTTGGAAACACCATATATTTT. Translation gives CASSLVAGLGNTIYF.